This TCR beta chain was recovered during a study of blood T cell repertoires in COVID-19. On the study more broadly: Spain, Italy and the United States supplied samples that represented acute and convalescent COVID-19. T cells, B-cell-depleted T cells, or PBMCs supplied cDNA or gDNA.

The CDR3 consists of 16 residues. Germline CDR1 MNHNS, CDR2 SASEGT. V was pared by 2 bases and J by 2 bases, with 6 bases of the junction left unmatched. Profiling relied on immunoSEQ multiplex PCR, and the TCRdb table lists in-frame clones only, not all of them. The table lists around 230,000 clones, approximately 86% of them singletons, with roughly 3.1% in the top ten. Participants spanned ages roughly 18 to 95 years and resided in roughly 22 US areas. Participants had their cohort set by participant-reported clinical history. Input material: PBMCs or T cells enriched from blood (not recorded which). The chain has TRBV6-1 and TRBJ2-5, with 9 nucleotides matching TRBD2. The source is a woman between 40 and 50 years old with acute COVID-19. The CDR3 here is CASSETLTSGQETQYF. The CDR3 DNA reads as TGTGCCAGCAGTGAAACCCTGACTAGCGGACAAGAGACCCAGTACTTC.